A single sample is the source of the 23 T cell receptor beta chains below, sequenced in a study of human T cells and chemical hapten exposure. Each CDR3 protein is one row after TCRdb ran MiXCR on the RACE reads. This table holds 180,000 or so distinct CDR3 sequences, under 25% found once. Time point reported: patch test 1, 2 weeks after DPC sensitization. Treatment: therapeutic diphenylcyclopropenone sensitization with weekly scalp DPC. The sequences come from whole blood, collected in connection with sensitization to the hapten diphenylcyclopropenone (DPC). The receptors come from a woman in her 50s with alopecia areata. Some clones in this sample may be carry-over from other donors' samples.

This clonotype was observed a few times. The rearrangement joins TRBV5-1 to TRBJ1-2, with TRBD1 as a possible D gene (6 bases). This CDR3 has 14 residues. Germline CDR1 is SGHRS and CDR2 is YFSETQ. Trimming cost V 0 bases and J 4 bases, with 10 bases left between them. The CDR3 bases are TGCGCCAGCAGCTTGGGACAGGCCCTCTATGGCTACACCTTC. The encoded protein is CASSLGQALYGYTF.

The chain has TRBV6-6 and TRBJ1-6; unclear D gene. The CDR3 extends over 16 amino acids. CDR1 and CDR2 from the germline V gene are MNHNY and SVGAGI (reference sequence). V was trimmed by 6 bases and J by 7 bases, leaving 19 bases between them. The chain's CDR3 is CASSQLMPVGNSPLHF. The CDR3 DNA reads TGTGCCAGCAGCCAACTAATGCCGGTGGGGAATTCACCCCTCCACTTT.

This chain links TRBV5-1 with TRBJ2-7; the match to TRBD2 covers 9 bases. The trim removed 3 bases at V and 6 bases at J, leaving 10 bases unmatched. The CDR3 sequence is 15 residues long. From germline, CDR1 is SGHRS and CDR2 YFSETQ. CDR3 protein: CASSSGTSISSEQYF. The CDR3 DNA reads TGCGCCAGCAGCTCCGGGACTAGCATATCTTCCGAGCAGTACTTC.

The chain is built from TRBV3-1 and TRBJ2-7, with unresolved D. V gave up 0 bases and J gave up 7 bases, with 10 bases separating them. The germline gives CDR1 LGHDT, CDR2 YNNKEL (reference sequence). The CDR3 extends over 13 amino acids. This CDR3 is CASSQDSAREQYF. CDR3 DNA: TGTGCCAGCAGCCAAGACTCGGCGAGGGAGCAGTACTTC.

This clonotype has only a few counts. The V gene is TRBV7-2, the J gene TRBJ2-2; TRBD2 matches 7 bases. This CDR3 is built from 16 residues. Trimming at V came to 3 bases and at J to 5 bases, leaving 9 bases not matched to a gene. Germline V CDR1 and CDR2: SGHTA, FQGNSA. This CDR3 reads CASSLGGRGGTGELFF. CDR3 sequence (DNA): TGTGCCAGCAGCTTGGGCGGGAGAGGAGGAACCGGGGAGCTGTTTTTT.

J is TRBJ2-1 and V is TRBV20-1; D unclear. The CDR3 totals 14 residues. Trimming took 0 bases from V and 9 from J, leaving 15 bases between them. Germline CDR1 reads DFQATT; CDR2 reads SNEGSKA (reference sequence). The CDR3 loop reads CSARDRRLPSEQFF. The CDR3 bases are TGCAGTGCTAGAGACCGGCGTCTACCCAGTGAGCAGTTCTTC.

The chain joins TRBV9 to TRBJ2-2; 9 nucleotides match TRBD1. The germline CDR1 and CDR2 sequences are SGDLS and YYNGEE. The J segment lost 9 bases and the V segment lost 4 bases, leaving 13 bases of the junction unmatched. This CDR3 is 16 amino acids long. The CDR3 DNA reads as TGTGCCAGCAGCCCCTCTTGGGGGGACAGGGTCAGGGAGCTGTTTTTT. Encoded protein: CASSPSWGDRVRELFF.

V gene TRBV29-1 combines with J gene TRBJ1-1; TRBD1 aligns across 10 bases. CDR1 is SQVTM, CDR2 ANQGSEA, per germline. The junction had 9 bases not matched to a gene; V was cut back by 7 bases and J by 4 bases. This CDR3 has 14 residues. The CDR3 coding sequence is TGCAGCGCCCGGACAGGGGGGAGGGCCACTGAAGCTTTCTTT. Protein: CSARTGGRATEAFF.

The chain combines TRBV20-1 with TRBJ2-7; maybe TRBD1 (5 bases). This CDR3 contains 11 residues. V was clipped by 1 base and J by 9 bases, with 10 bases between them. Germline CDR1 reads DFQATT; CDR2 reads SNEGSKA (reference sequence). The CDR3 DNA reads TGCAGTGCTAGAGGGGGCTCTCTGCAGTACTTC. This sequence encodes CSARGGSLQYF.

This clonotype has a handful of counts. The V gene is TRBV11-2, the J gene TRBJ2-2, with 7 bases identical to TRBD1. The CDR3 totals 15 residues. J lost 1 base, V lost 3 bases, and 2 bases had no gene match. Germline CDR1 reads SGHAT; CDR2 reads FQNNGV. CDR3 amino acids: CASSLGTVNTGELFF. As DNA, the CDR3 is TGTGCCAGCAGCTTGGGGACAGTGAACACCGGGGAGCTGTTTTTT.

The V call is TRBV29-1, the J call TRBJ2-3, with D possibly being TRBD1 (6 bases). Germline V gives CDR1 SQVTM, CDR2 ANQGSEA. There are 15 residues in the CDR3. Trimming pared 3 bases from V and 4 bases from J, leaving 17 bases between. The CDR3 DNA follows: TGCAGCGTTGATTTGGGGGCGGATGGCGCAGATACGCAGTATTTT. As protein: CSVDLGADGADTQYF.

This chain uses TRBV29-1 with TRBJ2-4; unclear D gene. Trimming removed 3 bases from V and 2 bases from J, with 5 bases in between. Germline CDR1 is SQVTM and CDR2 is ANQGSEA. The CDR3 covers 12 residues. The CDR3 here is CSVEVTKNIQYF. The CDR3 DNA follows: TGCAGCGTTGAGGTAACCAAAAACATTCAGTACTTC.

This clonotype was counted between two and nine times. The chain employs TRBV20-1 and TRBJ2-3, with TRBD2 identical over 9 bases. This CDR3 has 15 amino acids. After removal of 6 bases from V and 2 bases from J, the junction contained 9 bases not matched to a gene. Per germline, CDR1 DFQATT and CDR2 SNEGSKA (reference sequence). The CDR3 nucleotides read TGCAGTGCCAACCAACTAGCGGGCTCCACAGATACGCAGTATTTT. Residues: CSANQLAGSTDTQYF.

This clonotype was detected only a few times. The chain is built from TRBV4-2 and TRBJ2-7; 8 nucleotides align to TRBD2. Germline V gene lookup returns CDR1 LGHNA and CDR2 YNFKEQ. The CDR3 runs 16 residues. Germline trimming cut 4 bases from V and 4 bases from J; bases unmatched to any gene: 12. CDR3 sequence (DNA): TGTGCCAGCAGCCCGTCCCGACTAGCGCGACCTTACGAGCAGTACTTC. It encodes CASSPSRLARPYEQYF.

This clonotype was counted a few times. The chain is built from TRBV20-1 and TRBJ2-1, with 9 nucleotides matching TRBD2. The trim removed 0 bases at V and 1 base at J, leaving 13 bases unmatched. CDR1 is DFQATT and CDR2 is SNEGSKA in the germline V gene (reference sequence). The CDR3 length is 19 residues. CDR3 in DNA: TGCAGTGCTAGAGATCGACGGGCGGGAGGGCCAGGTTCCTACAATGAGCAGTTCTTC. Translated: CSARDRRAGGPGSYNEQFF.

This rearrangement joins TRBV20-1 to TRBJ2-3; 7 positions agree with TRBD2. The CDR3 runs 15 residues. CDR1 is DFQATT and CDR2 is SNEGSKA in the germline V gene (reference sequence). With V trimmed by 1 base and J by 4 bases, 8 bases remained unmatched. CDR3 in DNA: TGCAGTGCTAGAGTGTATGGCGGGAGTTCAGATACGCAGTATTTT. Translated, it gives CSARVYGGSSDTQYF.

The J gene is TRBJ2-1, the V gene TRBV5-1; D unresolved. The CDR3 sequence is 13 residues long. V lost 0 bases and J lost 7, with 8 bases in between. CDR1 and CDR2 from the germline V gene are SGHRS and YFSETQ. The CDR3: CASSLVQANEQFF. For the CDR3, the DNA is TGCGCCAGCAGCTTGGTCCAGGCTAATGAGCAGTTCTTC. Based on the CDR3 plus reference TRBV5-1 and TRBJ2-1, the full variable domain is KAGVTQTPRYLIKTRGQQVTLSCSPISGHRSVSWYQQTPGQGLQFLFEYFSETQRNKGNFPGRFSGRQFSNSRSEMNVSTLELGDSALYLCASSLVQANEQFFGPGTRLTVL.

This sequence joins TRBV6-2 or TRBV6-3 and TRBJ2-3; D unresolved. The CDR3 sequence is 14 residues long. The germline V gene encodes CDR1 MNHEY and CDR2 SVGEGT. V shed 5 bases and J shed 2 bases, with 11 bases lying between them. The CDR3 bases are TGTGCCAGCAGTCTCATAATGACCACAGATACGCAGTATTTT. Amino acid sequence: CASSLIMTTDTQYF.

The V gene is TRBV20-1, the J gene TRBJ2-7, with TRBD1 identical over 7 bases. Per the germline V gene, CDR1 is DFQATT and CDR2 is SNEGSKA (reference sequence). CDR3 length: 13 amino acids. V lost 3 bases, J lost 3 bases, and 5 bases stayed unmatched. Here the CDR3 reads CSASRDSGYEQYF. CDR3 nucleotide sequence: TGCAGTGCTAGTCGGGACAGCGGCTACGAGCAGTACTTC.

This clonotype appeared many times. The CDR3 loop reads CASRRQQNTEAFF. The CDR3 DNA reads TGTGCCAGCAGGAGACAGCAGAACACTGAAGCTTTCTTT. The chain joins TRBV6-2 or TRBV6-3 to TRBJ1-1; D perhaps matches TRBD1 (5 bases). V was clipped by 6 bases and J by 1 base, with 9 bases between them. Germline CDR1 and CDR2: MNHEY and SVGEGT. The CDR3 contains 13 residues.

The V and J genes are TRBV7-2 and TRBJ1-5, with a weak D call TRBD1 (6 bases). Trimming shortened V by 3 bases and J by 8 bases, and 17 bases separated the two germline ends. This CDR3 contains 15 residues. Germline V gene lookup returns CDR1 SGHTA and CDR2 FQGNSA. The CDR3 protein is CASSFDRGGQKPQHF. Written as DNA, the CDR3 is TGTGCCAGCAGCTTTGACAGAGGGGGGCAAAAGCCCCAGCATTTT.

This sequence joins TRBV7-9 and TRBJ2-6; the D gene could be TRBD1 or TRBD2 (5 bases each). Per the germline V gene, CDR1 is SEHNR and CDR2 is FQNEAQ (reference sequence). The ends were cut back, 5 bases at V and 0 bases at J, with 17 bases in the middle. The CDR3 is 18 residues long. The CDR3 loop reads CASSPPWDQSSGANVLTF. CDR3 in DNA: TGTGCCAGCAGCCCCCCCTGGGACCAGAGCTCTGGGGCCAACGTCCTGACTTTC. The variable domain in full, completed from reference TRBV7-9 and TRBJ2-6, reads DTGVSQNPRHKITKRGQNVTFRCDPISEHNRLYWYRQTLGQGPEFLTYFQNEAQLEKSRLLSDRFSAERPKGSFSTLEIQRTEQGDSAMYLCASSPPWDQSSGANVLTFGAGSRLTVL.

This chain links TRBV5-1 with TRBJ1-1, with 7 bases aligning to TRBD1. J gave up 4 bases and V 0 bases, and 3 bases lay outside the gene matches. The CDR3 consists of 14 residues. The germline gives CDR1 SGHRS, CDR2 YFSETQ. The DNA of the CDR3 is TGCGCCAGCAGCTTGGAACAGGGGATCACTGAAGCTTTCTTT. Translation gives CASSLEQGITEAFF.